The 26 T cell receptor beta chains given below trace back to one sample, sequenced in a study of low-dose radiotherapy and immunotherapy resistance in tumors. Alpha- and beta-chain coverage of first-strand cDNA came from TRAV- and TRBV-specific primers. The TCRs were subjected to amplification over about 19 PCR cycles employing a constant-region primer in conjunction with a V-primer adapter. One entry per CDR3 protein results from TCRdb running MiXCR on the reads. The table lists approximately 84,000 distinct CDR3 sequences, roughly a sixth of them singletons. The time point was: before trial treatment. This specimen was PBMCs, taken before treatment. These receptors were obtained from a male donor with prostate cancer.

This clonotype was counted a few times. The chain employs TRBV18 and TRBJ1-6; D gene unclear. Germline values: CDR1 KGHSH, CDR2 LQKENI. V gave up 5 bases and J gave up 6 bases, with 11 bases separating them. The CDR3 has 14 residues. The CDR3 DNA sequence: TGTGCCAGCTCAGTCACAGCGGCTAATTCACCCCTCCACTTT. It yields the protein CASSVTAANSPLHF.

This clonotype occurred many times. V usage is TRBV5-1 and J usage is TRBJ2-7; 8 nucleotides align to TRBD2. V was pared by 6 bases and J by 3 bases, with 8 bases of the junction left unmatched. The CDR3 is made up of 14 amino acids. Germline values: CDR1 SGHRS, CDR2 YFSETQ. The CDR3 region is CASTWAGGDYEQYF. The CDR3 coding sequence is TGCGCCAGCACCTGGGCGGGGGGAGACTACGAGCAGTACTTC.

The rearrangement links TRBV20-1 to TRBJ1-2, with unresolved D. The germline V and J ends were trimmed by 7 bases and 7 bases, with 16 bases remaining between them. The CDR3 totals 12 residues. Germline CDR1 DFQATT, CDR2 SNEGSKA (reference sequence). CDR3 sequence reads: CSVKGEWSGYTF. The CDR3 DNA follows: TGCAGTGTTAAAGGAGAGTGGTCTGGCTACACCTTC.

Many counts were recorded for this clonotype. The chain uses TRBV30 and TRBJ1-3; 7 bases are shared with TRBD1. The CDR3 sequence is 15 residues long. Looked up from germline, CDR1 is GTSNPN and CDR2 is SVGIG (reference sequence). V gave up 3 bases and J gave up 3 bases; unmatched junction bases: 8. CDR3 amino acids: CAWSATTGVGNTIYF. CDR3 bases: TGTGCCTGGAGCGCTACTACAGGGGTTGGAAACACCATATATTTT.

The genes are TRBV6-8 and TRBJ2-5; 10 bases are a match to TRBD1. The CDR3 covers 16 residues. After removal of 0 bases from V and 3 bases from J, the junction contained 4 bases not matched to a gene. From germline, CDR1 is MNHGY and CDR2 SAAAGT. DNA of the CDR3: TGTGCCAGCAGTTACTCCGGGACAGGGGCTAAAGAGACCCAGTACTTC. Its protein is CASSYSGTGAKETQYF.

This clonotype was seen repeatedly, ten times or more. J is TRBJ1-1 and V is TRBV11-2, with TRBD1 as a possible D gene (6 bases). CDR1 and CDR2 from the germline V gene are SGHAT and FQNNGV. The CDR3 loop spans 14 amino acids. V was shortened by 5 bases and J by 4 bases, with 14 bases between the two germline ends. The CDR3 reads CASSPGGALTEAFF. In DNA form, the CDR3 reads TGTGCCAGCAGCCCCGGGGGGGCTCTCACTGAAGCTTTCTTT.

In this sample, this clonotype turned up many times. The CDR3 loop reads CASSSQDRGGDTQYF. CDR3 in DNA: TGTGCCAGCAGTTCCCAAGACAGGGGAGGAGATACGCAGTATTTT. The chain recombines TRBV11-2 with TRBJ2-3; 8 bases line up with TRBD1. The CDR3 contains 15 residues. With V trimmed by 6 bases and J by 5 bases, 10 bases remained unmatched. Germline CDR1 SGHAT, CDR2 FQNNGV.

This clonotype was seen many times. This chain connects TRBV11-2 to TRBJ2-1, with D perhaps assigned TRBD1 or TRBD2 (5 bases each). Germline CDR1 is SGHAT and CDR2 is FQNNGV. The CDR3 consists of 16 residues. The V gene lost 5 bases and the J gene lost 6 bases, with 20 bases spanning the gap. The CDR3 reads CASSKRWGLEVNEQFF. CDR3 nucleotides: TGTGCCAGCAGCAAGAGATGGGGCCTGGAGGTCAATGAGCAGTTCTTC. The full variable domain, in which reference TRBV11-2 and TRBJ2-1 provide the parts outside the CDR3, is EAGVAQSPRYKIIEKRQSVAFWCNPISGHATLYWYQQILGQGPKLLIQFQNNGVVDDSQLPKDRFSAERLKGVDSTLKIQPAKLEDSAVYLCASSKRWGLEVNEQFFGPGTRLTVL.

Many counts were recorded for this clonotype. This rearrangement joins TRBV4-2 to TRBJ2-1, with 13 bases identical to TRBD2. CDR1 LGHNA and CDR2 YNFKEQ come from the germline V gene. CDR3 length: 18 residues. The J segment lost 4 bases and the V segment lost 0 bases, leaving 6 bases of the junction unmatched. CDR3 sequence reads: CASSQDARLAGGYNEQFF. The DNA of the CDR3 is TGTGCCAGCAGCCAAGACGCCAGACTAGCGGGGGGTTACAATGAGCAGTTCTTC.

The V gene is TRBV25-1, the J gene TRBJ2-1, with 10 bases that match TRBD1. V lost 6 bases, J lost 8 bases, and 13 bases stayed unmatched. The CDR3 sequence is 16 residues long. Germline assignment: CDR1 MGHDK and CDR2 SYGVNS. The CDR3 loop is CASRANRDRGRDEQFF. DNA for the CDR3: TGTGCCAGCAGAGCGAACCGGGACAGGGGACGGGATGAGCAGTTCTTC.

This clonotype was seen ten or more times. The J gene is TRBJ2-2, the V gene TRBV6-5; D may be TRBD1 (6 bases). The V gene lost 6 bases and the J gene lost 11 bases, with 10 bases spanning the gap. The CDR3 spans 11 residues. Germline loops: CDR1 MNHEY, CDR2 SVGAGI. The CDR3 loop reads CASRRGSELFF. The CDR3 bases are TGTGCCAGCAGGAGGGGGTCCGAGCTGTTTTTT.

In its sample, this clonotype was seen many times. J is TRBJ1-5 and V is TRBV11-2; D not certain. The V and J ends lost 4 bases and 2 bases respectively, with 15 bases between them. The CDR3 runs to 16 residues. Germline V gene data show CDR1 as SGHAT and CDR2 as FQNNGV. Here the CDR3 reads CASSSGNLRGNQPQHF. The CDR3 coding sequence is TGTGCCAGCAGCTCCGGGAATCTGAGGGGCAATCAGCCCCAGCATTTT.

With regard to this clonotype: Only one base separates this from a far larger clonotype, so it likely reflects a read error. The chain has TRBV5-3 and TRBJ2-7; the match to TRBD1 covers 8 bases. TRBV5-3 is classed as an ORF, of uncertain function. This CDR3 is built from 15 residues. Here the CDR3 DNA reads TGTGCCAGCAGCTGGGCCGACACAGGGGGTTACGAGCAGTACTTC. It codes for CASSWADTGGYEQYF.

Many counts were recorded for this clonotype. CDR3 nucleotide sequence: TGTGCCAGCACTACAGGGAATCAGCCCCAGCATTTT. Translated, it gives CASTTGNQPQHF. The chain joins TRBV6-5 to TRBJ1-5; the D gene is possibly TRBD1 (6 bases). Trimming stripped 7 bases from V and 4 bases from J, with 8 bases between. The CDR3 is made up of 12 amino acids. Looked up from germline, CDR1 is MNHEY and CDR2 is SVGAGI.

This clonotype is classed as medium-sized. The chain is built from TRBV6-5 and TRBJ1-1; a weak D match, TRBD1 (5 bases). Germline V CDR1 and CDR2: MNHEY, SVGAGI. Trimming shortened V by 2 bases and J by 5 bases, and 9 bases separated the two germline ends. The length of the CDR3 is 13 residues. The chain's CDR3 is CASSYPGVTEAFF. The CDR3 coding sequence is TGTGCCAGCAGTTACCCGGGGGTAACTGAAGCTTTCTTT.

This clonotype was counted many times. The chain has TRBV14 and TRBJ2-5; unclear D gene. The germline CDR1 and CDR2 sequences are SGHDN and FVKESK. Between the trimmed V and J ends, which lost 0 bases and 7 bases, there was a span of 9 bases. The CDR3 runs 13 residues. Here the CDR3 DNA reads TGTGCCAGCAGCCAAGATCCCCCCCTGACCCAGTACTTC. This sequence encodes CASSQDPPLTQYF.

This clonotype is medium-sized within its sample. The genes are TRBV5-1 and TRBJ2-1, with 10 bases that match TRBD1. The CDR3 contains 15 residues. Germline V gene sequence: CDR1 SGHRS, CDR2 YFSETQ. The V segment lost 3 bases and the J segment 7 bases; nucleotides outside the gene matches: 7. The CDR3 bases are TGCGCCAGCAGCTCTATGACAGGGGGCGCGAATGAGCAGTTCTTC. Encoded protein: CASSSMTGGANEQFF. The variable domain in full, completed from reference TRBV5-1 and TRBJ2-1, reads KAGVTQTPRYLIKTRGQQVTLSCSPISGHRSVSWYQQTPGQGLQFLFEYFSETQRNKGNFPGRFSGRQFSNSRSEMNVSTLELGDSALYLCASSSMTGGANEQFFGPGTRLTVL.

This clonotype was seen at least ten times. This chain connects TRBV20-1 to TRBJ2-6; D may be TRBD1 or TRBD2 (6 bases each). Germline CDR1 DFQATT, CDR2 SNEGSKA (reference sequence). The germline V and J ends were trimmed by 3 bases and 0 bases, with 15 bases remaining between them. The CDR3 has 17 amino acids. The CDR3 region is CSASTGASSSGANVLTF. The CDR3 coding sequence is TGCAGTGCTAGTACGGGGGCCTCTAGCTCTGGGGCCAACGTCCTGACTTTC.

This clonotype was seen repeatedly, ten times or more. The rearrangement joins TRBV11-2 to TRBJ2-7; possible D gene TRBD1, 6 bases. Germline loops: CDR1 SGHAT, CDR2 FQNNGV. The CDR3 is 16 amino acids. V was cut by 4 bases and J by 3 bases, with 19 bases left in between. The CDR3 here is CASSSTQGQGLYEQYF. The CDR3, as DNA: TGTGCCAGCAGCTCGACACAGGGTCAGGGTCTCTACGAGCAGTACTTC.

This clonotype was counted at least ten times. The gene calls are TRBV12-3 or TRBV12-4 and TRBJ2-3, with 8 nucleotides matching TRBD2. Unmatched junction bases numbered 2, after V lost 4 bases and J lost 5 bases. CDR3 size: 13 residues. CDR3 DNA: TGTGCCAGCAGTTCGGGGGGGGTAGATACGCAGTATTTT. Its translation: CASSSGGVDTQYF.

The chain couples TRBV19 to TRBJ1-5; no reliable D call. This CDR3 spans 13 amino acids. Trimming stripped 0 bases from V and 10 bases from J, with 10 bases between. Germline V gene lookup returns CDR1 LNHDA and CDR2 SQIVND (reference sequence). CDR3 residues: CASSIDHETPQHF. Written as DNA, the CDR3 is TGTGCCAGTAGTATAGATCACGAGACACCCCAGCATTTT.

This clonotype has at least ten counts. CDR3 DNA sequence: TGCGCCAGCAACCGGGACAGAAATTCACCCCTCCACTTT. Translation gives CASNRDRNSPLHF. The V call is TRBV5-1, the J call TRBJ1-6, with TRBD1 matching 7 bases. Germline V CDR1 and CDR2: SGHRS, YFSETQ. V lost 6 bases, J lost 7 bases, and 4 bases stayed unmatched. The CDR3 loop spans 13 amino acids. The variable domain in full, completed from reference TRBV5-1 and TRBJ1-6, reads KAGVTQTPRYLIKTRGQQVTLSCSPISGHRSVSWYQQTPGQGLQFLFEYFSETQRNKGNFPGRFSGRQFSNSRSEMNVSTLELGDSALYLCASNRDRNSPLHFGNGTRLTVT.

The CDR3 DNA follows: TGTGCCAGCAGTGCACGACTAGCGGGGGGGCCTTACAATGAGCAGTTCTTC. This translates into CASSARLAGGPYNEQFF. This rearrangement joins TRBV2 to TRBJ2-1, with TRBD2 matching 14 bases. V was pared by 4 bases and J by 4 bases, with 6 bases of the junction left unmatched. The length of the CDR3 is 17 residues. Germline V gives CDR1 SNHLY, CDR2 FYNNEI. The full variable domain, with the rest looked up from reference TRBV2 and TRBJ2-1, is EPEVTQTPSHQVTQMGQEVILRCVPISNHLYFYWYRQILGQKVEFLVSFYNNEISEKSEIFDDQFSVERPDGSNFTLKIRSTKLEDSAMYFCASSARLAGGPYNEQFFGPGTRLTVL.

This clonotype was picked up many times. In DNA, the CDR3 is TGCGCCAGCAGCGAGGATATCAGTCTCTTACCTAATGAAAAACTGTTTTTT. Protein product: CASSEDISLLPNEKLFF. This chain connects TRBV5-1 to TRBJ1-4; D gene unclear. Trimming stripped 4 bases from V and 3 bases from J, with 19 bases between. Germline V lookup: CDR1 SGHRS, CDR2 YFSETQ. This CDR3 has 17 amino acids.

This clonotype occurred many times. The CDR3 DNA sequence: TGTGCCAGCCCTCCACGGTCCTCTGGGGCCAACGTCCTGACTTTC. As protein: CASPPRSSGANVLTF. This rearrangement joins TRBV7-2 to TRBJ2-6, with no clear D. This CDR3 is built from 15 residues. The germline V gene has CDR1 SGHTA and CDR2 FQGNSA. V was shortened by 8 bases and J by 0 bases, with 11 bases between the two germline ends.

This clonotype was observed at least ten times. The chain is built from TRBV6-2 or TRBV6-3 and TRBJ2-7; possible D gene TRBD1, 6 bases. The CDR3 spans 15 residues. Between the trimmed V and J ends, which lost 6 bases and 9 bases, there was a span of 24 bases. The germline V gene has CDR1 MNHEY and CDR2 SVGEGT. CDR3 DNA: TGTGCCAGCAGCAGACCTGGACAGCCCCCAGTCGGGCAGTACTTC. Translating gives CASSRPGQPPVGQYF.